The next 20 T cell receptor beta chains were all read from a single sample in a study of cytomegalovirus exposure and HLA in healthy donors (TCRdb year 2017). Receptors were amplified or captured by the immunoSEQ multiplex PCR assay. For the multiplex PCR, a mixture combining 60 forward primers for TCR Vbeta segments and 13 reverse primers for TCR Jbeta segments was used. The table comes from immuneACCESS by way of TCRdb, which keeps in-frame sequences with V and J called. Part of the clones is missing from these tables; in studies checked, under half for an unresolved V gene and the rest for unknown reasons. The sample data list about 99,000 clones, and less than 85% of these were observed just once. The ten largest make up about 5.4% of the sample. Input material: PBMCs. These receptor sequences come from a woman younger than 35 in good health and CMV-seropositive.

This clone has just one count. J is TRBJ1-1 and V is TRBV6-5; D might be TRBD1 (6 bases). This CDR3 has 14 residues. CDR1 and CDR2 from the germline V gene are MNHEY and SVGAGI. Trimming removed 5 bases at V and 2 bases at J, with 12 bases between. CDR3 sequence: CASSPWGGNTEAFF. CDR3 in DNA: TGTGCCAGCAGTCCCTGGGGGGGCAACACTGAAGCTTTCTTT.

The V call is TRBV25-1, the J call TRBJ2-7; 10 bases match TRBD2. Trimming removed 2 bases from V and 1 base from J; junction bases left unmatched: 5. CDR3 length equals 16 residues. Germline V gene lookup returns CDR1 MGHDK and CDR2 SYGVNS. The CDR3 loop is CASSETGTSVSYEQYF. In nucleotides, the CDR3 is TGTGCCAGCAGTGAAACCGGGACTAGCGTATCCTACGAGCAGTACTTC.

This sequence joins TRBV7-8 and TRBJ1-5; D might be TRBD1 (5 bases). Per germline, CDR1 SGHVS and CDR2 FQNEAQ. V gave up 1 base and J gave up 6 bases, with 16 bases separating them. There are 16 residues in the CDR3. The CDR3 here is CASSLEGGVLSQPQHF. Written as DNA, the CDR3 is TGTGCCAGCAGCTTAGAGGGAGGGGTGCTTAGTCAGCCCCAGCATTTT. Full variable domain (missing parts from reference TRBV7-8 and TRBJ1-5): GAGVSQSPRYKVAKRGQDVALRCDPISGHVSLFWYQQALGQGPEFLTYFQNEAQLDKSGLPSDRFFAERPEGSVSTLKIQRTQQEDSAVYLCASSLEGGVLSQPQHFGDGTRLSIL.

The V call is TRBV5-1, the J call TRBJ2-3; 10 bases map to TRBD2. Germline loops: CDR1 SGHRS, CDR2 YFSETQ. The CDR3 runs to 15 residues. The junction had 2 bases not matched to a gene; V was cut back by 2 bases and J by 2 bases. Here the CDR3 DNA reads TGCGCCAGCAGCTTACTAGCGGGGACCACAGATACGCAGTATTTT. Translating gives CASSLLAGTTDTQYF.

In DNA form, the CDR3 reads TGTGCCAGCAGTTTACCATCCAGCTACAATGAGCAGTTCTTC. Translated: CASSLPSSYNEQFF. This chain uses TRBV28 with TRBJ2-1; D not resolved. V lost 2 bases to trimming and J lost 3 bases, with 8 bases between them. CDR3 size: 14 residues. Germline-derived CDR1 and CDR2 are MDHEN and SYDVKM.

The gene calls are TRBV7-2 and TRBJ2-2, with D maybe TRBD1 (5 bases). Trimming took off 1 base at V and 6 bases at J, with 6 bases between the two ends. Germline V gives CDR1 SGHTA, CDR2 FQGNSA. This CDR3 is built from 13 residues. CDR3 DNA: TGTGCCAGCAGCTTAGAGGGGCCCGGGGAGCTGTTTTTT. It is translated as CASSLEGPGELFF.

V gene TRBV5-1 combines with J gene TRBJ1-1; D may be TRBD1 (6 bases). Germline V gene sequence: CDR1 SGHRS, CDR2 YFSETQ. The CDR3 totals 14 residues. V lost 0 bases, J lost 5 bases, and 11 bases lay in between. The CDR3 reads CASSLGIDRTEAFF. DNA of the CDR3: TGCGCCAGCAGCTTGGGGATTGACAGGACTGAAGCTTTCTTT.

CDR3: CASSETGTSNSPLHF. CDR3 nucleotide sequence: TGCGCCAGCAGCGAAACCGGGACTTCGAATTCACCCCTCCACTTT. The V gene is TRBV5-1, the J gene TRBJ1-6, with D possibly being TRBD1 (5 bases). Trimming shortened V by 4 bases and J by 7 bases, and 15 bases separated the two germline ends. Germline V CDR1 and CDR2: SGHRS, YFSETQ. CDR3 length equals 15 residues. Full variable domain (missing parts from reference TRBV5-1 and TRBJ1-6): KAGVTQTPRYLIKTRGQQVTLSCSPISGHRSVSWYQQTPGQGLQFLFEYFSETQRNKGNFPGRFSGRQFSNSRSEMNVSTLELGDSALYLCASSETGTSNSPLHFGNGTRLTVT.

This clone has a single count. The rearrangement links TRBV6-5 to TRBJ1-2; 8 bases are shared with TRBD1. Trimming took 5 bases from V and 4 from J; bases not matched to a gene: 6. CDR3 length equals 14 residues. Germline V lookup: CDR1 MNHEY, CDR2 SVGAGI. The CDR3 DNA reads TGTGCCAGCAGTCCAGGACAGGGTTCCTATGGCTACACCTTC. Encoded protein: CASSPGQGSYGYTF.

The rearrangement links TRBV5-1 to TRBJ2-7; 8 bases line up with TRBD1. Germline lookup yields CDR1 SGHRS and CDR2 YFSETQ. Losses at the gene ends were 0 bases for V and 4 bases for J; bases not matched to a gene: 6. This CDR3 is built from 15 residues. The CDR3 reads CASSLETGGKYEQYF. DNA for the CDR3: TGCGCCAGCAGCTTGGAAACAGGGGGAAAGTACGAGCAGTACTTC.

This chain links TRBV5-6 with TRBJ1-5, with D unresolved. CDR3 length: 14 residues. Germline lookup yields CDR1 SGHDT and CDR2 YYEEEE. V was shortened by 4 bases and J by 1 base, with 9 bases between the two germline ends. CDR3 amino acids: CASSAGMSNQPQHF. The CDR3 coding sequence is TGTGCCAGCAGCGCAGGCATGAGCAATCAGCCCCAGCATTTT.

This chain connects TRBV6-5 to TRBJ1-2; D unclear. The CDR3 spans 13 residues. V was pared by 5 bases and J by 0 bases, with 7 bases between. In germline, CDR1 is MNHEY, CDR2 SVGAGI. The CDR3 DNA reads as TGTGCCAGCAGTCGGGAAACTAACTATGGCTACACCTTC. This gives the protein CASSRETNYGYTF.

This chain links TRBV4-2 with TRBJ2-7, with D possibly TRBD2 on 6 matching bases. Looked up from germline, CDR1 is LGHNA and CDR2 is YNFKEQ. CDR3 length: 16 residues. V was pared by 0 bases and J by 4 bases, with 16 bases between. CDR3 sequence: CASSQDLGGGGYEQYF. In nucleotides, the CDR3 is TGTGCCAGCAGCCAAGATCTGGGGGGTGGGGGGTACGAGCAGTACTTC.

The chain employs TRBV7-6 and TRBJ2-1; 13 bases match TRBD2. In germline, CDR1 is SGHVS, CDR2 FNYEAQ. The CDR3 extends over 15 amino acids. The V segment lost 3 bases and the J segment 5 bases; nucleotides outside the gene matches: 1. CDR3 nucleotides: TGTGCCAGCAGCTTCGGGACTAGCGGGAACAATGAGCAGTTCTTC. This encodes CASSFGTSGNNEQFF.

V usage is TRBV7-6 and J usage is TRBJ2-7; TRBD2 aligns across 7 bases. The CDR3 sequence is 13 residues long. Germline V CDR1 and CDR2: SGHVS, FNYEAQ. V gave up 5 bases and J gave up 6 bases; unmatched junction bases: 7. As DNA, the CDR3 is TGTGCCAGCAGCGCCAGGACTAGTCTCGAGCAGTACTTC. Protein sequence: CASSARTSLEQYF.

The CDR3: CASSPWTGLEQYF. The CDR3 DNA reads TGTGCCAGCAGTCCCTGGACAGGGCTCGAGCAGTACTTC. The chain has TRBV28 and TRBJ2-7, with TRBD1 identical over 8 bases. With V trimmed by 5 bases and J by 6 bases, 6 bases remained unmatched. Germline-derived CDR1 and CDR2 are MDHEN and SYDVKM. The CDR3 extends over 13 amino acids.

This clone has a handful of counts. One junction end does not reproduce the germline sequence, and a read error may be involved. The chain combines TRBV7-7 with TRBJ2-1, with D hard to call. The germline V gene encodes CDR1 SSHAT and CDR2 FNYEAQ (reference sequence). The CDR3 length is 13 residues. CDR3: CASSPHPSNEQFF. For the CDR3, the DNA is TGTGCTAGCAGCCCCCATCCGAGCAATGAGCAGTTCTTC.

This clone showed up just once. The chain recombines TRBV19 with TRBJ2-4, with 10 bases fitting TRBD1. After removal of 6 bases from V and 15 bases from J, the junction contained 11 bases not matched to a gene. Per the germline V gene, CDR1 is LNHDA and CDR2 is SQIVND (reference sequence). The CDR3 sequence is 13 residues long. CDR3 sequence reads: CASRPTGTGVLYF. The CDR3 DNA sequence: TGTGCCAGTAGGCCCACCGGGACAGGGGTTCTGTACTTC.

This clone was detected once. V and J are TRBV9 and TRBJ2-7, with 8 positions matching TRBD1. Per the germline V gene, CDR1 is SGDLS and CDR2 is YYNGEE. V trimming: 3 bases; J trimming: 3 bases; junction bases outside the gene matches: 5. The CDR3 covers 14 residues. This CDR3 reads CASSAGQGGYEQYF. CDR3 nucleotide sequence: TGTGCCAGCAGCGCTGGACAGGGTGGCTACGAGCAGTACTTC. The full variable domain, completed using reference TRBV9 and TRBJ2-7, is DSGVTQTPKHLITATGQRVTLRCSPRSGDLSVYWYQQSLDQGLQFLIQYYNGEERAKGNILERFSAQQFPDLHSELNLSSLELGDSALYFCASSAGQGGYEQYFGPGTRLTVT.

The J gene is TRBJ2-1, the V gene TRBV7-3, with D possibly being TRBD2 (6 bases). This CDR3 is built from 15 residues. Trimming took 0 bases from V and 2 from J, leaving 8 bases between them. Looked up from germline, CDR1 is SGHTA and CDR2 is FQGTGA. The CDR3 sequence: CASSLTAGTYNEQFF. CDR3 coding DNA: TGTGCCAGCAGCTTAACGGCGGGGACCTACAATGAGCAGTTCTTC.